This entry concerns a single TCR beta chain. These data originate in a study of blood T cell repertoires in COVID-19. The wider study: Both acute and convalescent COVID-19 samples were obtained from the United States, Italy and Spain. T cells, B-cell-depleted T cells, or PBMCs supplied cDNA or gDNA.

Produced via immunoSEQ multiplex PCR; TCRdb's table is partial and in-frame only. The sample yields nearly 80,000 clones, roughly 84% seen once. Per germline, CDR1 SGHAT and CDR2 FQNNGV. V was pared by 1 base and J by 2 bases, with 12 bases between. This CDR3 comprises 16 residues. The receptor was derived from a man aged 50 to 59 with acute or convalescent COVID-19. The gene calls are TRBV11-2 and TRBJ2-1; a possible D gene is TRBD1 (6 bases). Material for sequencing was peripheral blood. CDR3 sequence (DNA): TGTGCCAGCAGCTTAGCTCCCCGGACAGCCTACAATGAGCAGTTCTTC. It codes for CASSLAPRTAYNEQFF.